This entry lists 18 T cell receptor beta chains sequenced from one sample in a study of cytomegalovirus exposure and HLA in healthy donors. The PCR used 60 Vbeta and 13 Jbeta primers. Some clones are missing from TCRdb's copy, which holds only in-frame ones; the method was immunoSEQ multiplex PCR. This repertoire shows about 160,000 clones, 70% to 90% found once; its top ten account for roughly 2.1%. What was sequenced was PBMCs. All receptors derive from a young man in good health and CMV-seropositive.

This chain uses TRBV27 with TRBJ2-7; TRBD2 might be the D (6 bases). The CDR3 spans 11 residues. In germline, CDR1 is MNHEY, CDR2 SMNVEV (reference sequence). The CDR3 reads CALLWGDEQYF. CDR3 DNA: TGTGCTTTGTTGTGGGGGGACGAGCAGTACTTC.

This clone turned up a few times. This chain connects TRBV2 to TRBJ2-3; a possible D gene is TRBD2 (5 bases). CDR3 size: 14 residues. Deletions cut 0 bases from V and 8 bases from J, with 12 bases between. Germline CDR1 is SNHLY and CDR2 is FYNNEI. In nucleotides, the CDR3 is TGTGCCAGCAGTGAAGCGCGTCAGGCGGGTACGCAGTATTTT. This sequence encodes CASSEARQAGTQYF.

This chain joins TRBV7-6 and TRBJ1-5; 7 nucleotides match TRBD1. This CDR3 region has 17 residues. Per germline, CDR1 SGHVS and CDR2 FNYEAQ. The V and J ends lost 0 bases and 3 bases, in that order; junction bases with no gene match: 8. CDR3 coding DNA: TGTGCCAGCAGCTTAGCGGAGACAGGGTTAGTCAATCAGCCCCAGCATTTT. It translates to CASSLAETGLVNQPQHF.

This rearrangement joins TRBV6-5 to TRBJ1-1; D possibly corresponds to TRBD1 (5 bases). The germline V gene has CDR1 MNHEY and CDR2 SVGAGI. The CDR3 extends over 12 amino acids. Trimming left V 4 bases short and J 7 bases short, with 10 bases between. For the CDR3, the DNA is TGTGCCAGCAGTTTCACAGGACGTGAAGCTTTCTTT. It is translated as CASSFTGREAFF.

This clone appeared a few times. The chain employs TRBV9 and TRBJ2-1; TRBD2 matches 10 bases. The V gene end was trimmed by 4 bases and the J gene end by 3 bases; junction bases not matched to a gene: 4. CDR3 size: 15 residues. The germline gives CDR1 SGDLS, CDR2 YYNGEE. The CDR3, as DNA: TGTGCCAGCAGCCCTAGCGGGGGAGTCTACAATGAGCAGTTCTTC. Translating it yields CASSPSGGVYNEQFF. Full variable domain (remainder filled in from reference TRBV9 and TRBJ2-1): DSGVTQTPKHLITATGQRVTLRCSPRSGDLSVYWYQQSLDQGLQFLIQYYNGEERAKGNILERFSAQQFPDLHSELNLSSLELGDSALYFCASSPSGGVYNEQFFGPGTRLTVL.

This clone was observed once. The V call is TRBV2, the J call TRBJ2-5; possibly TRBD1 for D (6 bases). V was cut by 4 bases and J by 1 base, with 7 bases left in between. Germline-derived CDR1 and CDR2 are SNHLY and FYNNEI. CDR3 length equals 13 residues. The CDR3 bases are TGTGCCAGCAGTGGGACAGCCCAAGAGACCCAGTACTTC. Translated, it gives CASSGTAQETQYF.

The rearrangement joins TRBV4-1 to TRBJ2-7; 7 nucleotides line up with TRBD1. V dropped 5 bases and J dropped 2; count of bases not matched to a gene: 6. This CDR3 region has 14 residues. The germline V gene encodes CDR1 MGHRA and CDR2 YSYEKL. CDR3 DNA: TGCGCCAGCAGCTTAGCGACAGGGACCTACGAGCAGTACTTC. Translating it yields CASSLATGTYEQYF.

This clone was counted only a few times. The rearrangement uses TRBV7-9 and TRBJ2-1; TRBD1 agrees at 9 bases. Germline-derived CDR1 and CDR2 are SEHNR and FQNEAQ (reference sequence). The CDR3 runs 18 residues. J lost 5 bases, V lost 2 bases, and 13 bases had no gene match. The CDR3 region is CASSLSDRGGGRHNEQFF. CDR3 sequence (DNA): TGTGCCAGCAGCTTATCGGACAGGGGAGGTGGTCGTCACAATGAGCAGTTCTTC.

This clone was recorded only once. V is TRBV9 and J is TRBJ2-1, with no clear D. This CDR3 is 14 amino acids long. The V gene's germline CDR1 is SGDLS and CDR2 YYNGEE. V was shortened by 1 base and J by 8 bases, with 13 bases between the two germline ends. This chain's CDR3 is CASSVLGLSDEQFF. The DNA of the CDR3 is TGTGCCAGCAGCGTATTGGGTTTAAGCGATGAGCAGTTCTTC.

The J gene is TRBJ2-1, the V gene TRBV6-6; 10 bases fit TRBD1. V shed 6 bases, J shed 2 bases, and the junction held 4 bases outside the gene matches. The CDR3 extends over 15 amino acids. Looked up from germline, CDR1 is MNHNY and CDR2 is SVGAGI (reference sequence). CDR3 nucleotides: TGTGCCAGCAGAGCCGGGACAGGGGCCTACAATGAGCAGTTCTTC. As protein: CASRAGTGAYNEQFF.

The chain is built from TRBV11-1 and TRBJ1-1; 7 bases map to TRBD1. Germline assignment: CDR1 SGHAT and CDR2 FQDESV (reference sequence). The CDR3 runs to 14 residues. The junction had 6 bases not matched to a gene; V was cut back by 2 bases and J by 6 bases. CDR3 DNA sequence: TGTGCCAGCAGCTTAAAATGGCAGGGGGCTGAAGCTTTCTTT. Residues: CASSLKWQGAEAFF. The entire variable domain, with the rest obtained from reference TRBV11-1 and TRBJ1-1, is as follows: EAEVAQSPRYKITEKSQAVAFWCDPISGHATLYWYRQILGQGPELLVQFQDESVVDDSQLPKDRFSAERLKGVDSTLKIQPAELGDSAMYLCASSLKWQGAEAFFGQGTRLTVV.

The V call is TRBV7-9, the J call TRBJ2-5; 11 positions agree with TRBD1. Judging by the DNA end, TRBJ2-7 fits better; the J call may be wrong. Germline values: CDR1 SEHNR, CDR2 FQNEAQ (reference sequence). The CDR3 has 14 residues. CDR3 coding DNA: TGTGCCAGCAGCGCAGCCGGGACAGGGGGCGAGCAGTACTTC. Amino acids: CASSAAGTGGEQYF.

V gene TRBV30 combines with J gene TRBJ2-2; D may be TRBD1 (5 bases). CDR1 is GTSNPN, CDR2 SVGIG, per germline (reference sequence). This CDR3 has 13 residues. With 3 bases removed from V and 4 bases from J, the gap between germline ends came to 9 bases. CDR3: CAWRKTVTGELFF. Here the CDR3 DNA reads TGTGCCTGGAGGAAGACAGTCACCGGGGAGCTGTTTTTT.

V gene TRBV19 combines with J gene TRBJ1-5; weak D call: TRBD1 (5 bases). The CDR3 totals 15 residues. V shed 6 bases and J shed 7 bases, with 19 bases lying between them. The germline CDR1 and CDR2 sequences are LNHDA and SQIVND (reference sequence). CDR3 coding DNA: TGTGCCAGTAGGTTGAGGACATCTGAAATCCAGCCCCAGCATTTT. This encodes CASRLRTSEIQPQHF.

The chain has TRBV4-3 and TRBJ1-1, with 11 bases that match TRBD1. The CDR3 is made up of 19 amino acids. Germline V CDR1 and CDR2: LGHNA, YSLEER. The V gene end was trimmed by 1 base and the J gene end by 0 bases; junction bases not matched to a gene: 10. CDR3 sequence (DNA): TGCGCCAGCAGCCAAGCGAGTCGGACAGGGGGCGCGTTGAACACTGAAGCTTTCTTT. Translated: CASSQASRTGGALNTEAFF.

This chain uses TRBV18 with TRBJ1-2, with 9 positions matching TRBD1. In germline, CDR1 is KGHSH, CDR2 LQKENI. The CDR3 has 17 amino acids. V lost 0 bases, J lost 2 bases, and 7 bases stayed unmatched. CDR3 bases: TGTGCCAGCTCACCACCGGCGGCTGACAGGGGGAACTATGGCTACACCTTC. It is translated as CASSPPAADRGNYGYTF.

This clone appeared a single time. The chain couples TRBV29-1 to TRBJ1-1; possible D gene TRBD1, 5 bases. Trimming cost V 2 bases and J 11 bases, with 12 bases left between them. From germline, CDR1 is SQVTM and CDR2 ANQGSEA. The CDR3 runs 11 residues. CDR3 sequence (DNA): TGCAGCGTTGAATCCGGGACTGCCGCTTTCTTT. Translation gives CSVESGTAAFF.

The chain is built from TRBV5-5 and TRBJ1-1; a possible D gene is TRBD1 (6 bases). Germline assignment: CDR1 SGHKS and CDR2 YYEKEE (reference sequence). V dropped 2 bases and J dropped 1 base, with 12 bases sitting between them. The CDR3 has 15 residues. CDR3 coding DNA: TGTGCCAGCAGCTTCCTAGGACAGACGAACACTGAAGCTTTCTTT. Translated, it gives CASSFLGQTNTEAFF. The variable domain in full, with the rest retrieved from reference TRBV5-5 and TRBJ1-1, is DAGVTQSPTHLIKTRGQQVTLRCSPISGHKSVSWYQQVLGQGPQFIFQYYEKEERGRGNFPDRFSARQFPNYSSELNVNALLLGDSALYLCASSFLGQTNTEAFFGQGTRLTVV.